This TCR beta chain was recovered during a study of CD8 T cells in Susac syndrome. Negative magnetic isolation gave CD8+ and CD4+ cells; FACS enriched CD8+ TEMRA. Germline-derived CDR1 and CDR2 are SGHRS and YFSETQ. V was cut by 0 bases and J by 1 base, with 13 bases left in between. The CDR3 length is 16 residues. It was with random hexamers that about 0.45 to 1 ug RNA was reverse transcribed. Each CDR3 protein is one row after TCRdb ran MiXCR on the immunoSEQ multiplex PCR reads. The sample holds 400,000 to 550,000 distinct CDR3 sequences, around 85% seen once. The sequenced sample was CD8+ T cells from PBMCs. The sequence derives from a human donor with multiple sclerosis. V and J are TRBV5-1 and TRBJ1-1; maybe TRBD1 (5 bases). CDR3 loop: CASSLDQDTGNTEAFF. In DNA form, the CDR3 reads TGCGCCAGCAGCTTGGACCAAGACACAGGGAACACTGAAGCTTTCTTT.